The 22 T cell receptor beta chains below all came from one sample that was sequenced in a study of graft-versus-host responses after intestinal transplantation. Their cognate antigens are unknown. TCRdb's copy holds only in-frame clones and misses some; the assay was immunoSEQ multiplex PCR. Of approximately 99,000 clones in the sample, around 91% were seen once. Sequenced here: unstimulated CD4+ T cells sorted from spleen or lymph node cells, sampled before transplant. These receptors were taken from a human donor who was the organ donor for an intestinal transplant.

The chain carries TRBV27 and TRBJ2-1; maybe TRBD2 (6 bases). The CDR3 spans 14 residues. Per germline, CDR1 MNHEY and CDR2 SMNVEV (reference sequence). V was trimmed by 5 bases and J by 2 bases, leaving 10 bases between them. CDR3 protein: CASSPTRTYNEQFF. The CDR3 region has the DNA TGTGCCAGCAGTCCGACTAGGACCTACAATGAGCAGTTCTTC.

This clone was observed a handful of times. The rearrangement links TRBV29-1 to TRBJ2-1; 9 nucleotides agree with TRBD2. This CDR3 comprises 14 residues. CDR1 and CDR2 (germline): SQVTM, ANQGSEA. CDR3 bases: TGCACGGGGAAAAGGGGCGGGGGGGCCCATGAGCAGTTCTTC. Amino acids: CTGKRGGGAHEQFF.

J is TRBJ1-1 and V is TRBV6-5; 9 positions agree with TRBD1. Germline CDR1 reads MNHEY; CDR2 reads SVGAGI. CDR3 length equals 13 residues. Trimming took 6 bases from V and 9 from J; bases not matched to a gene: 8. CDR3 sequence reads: CASRQQGAPQAFF. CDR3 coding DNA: TGTGCCAGCAGACAACAGGGGGCCCCCCAAGCTTTCTTT.

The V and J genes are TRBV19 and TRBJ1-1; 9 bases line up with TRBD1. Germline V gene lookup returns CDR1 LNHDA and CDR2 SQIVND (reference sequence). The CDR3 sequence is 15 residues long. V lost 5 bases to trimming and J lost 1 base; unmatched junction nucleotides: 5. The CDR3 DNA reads TGTGCCAGTAGTCCTGGGACAGGGAGGAACACTGAAGCTTTCTTT. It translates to CASSPGTGRNTEAFF. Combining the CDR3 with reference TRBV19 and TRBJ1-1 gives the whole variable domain DGGITQSPKYLFRKEGQNVTLSCEQNLNHDAMYWYRQDPGQGLRLIYYSQIVNDFQKGDIAEGYSVSREKKESFPLTVTSAQKNPTAFYLCASSPGTGRNTEAFFGQGTRLTVV.

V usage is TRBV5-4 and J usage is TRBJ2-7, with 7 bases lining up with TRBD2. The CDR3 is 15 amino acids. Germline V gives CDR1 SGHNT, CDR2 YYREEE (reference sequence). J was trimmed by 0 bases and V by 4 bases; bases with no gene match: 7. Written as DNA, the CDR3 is TGTGCCAGCAGCAGAGGAGCGGGGTTCTCCTACGAGCAGTACTTC. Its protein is CASSRGAGFSYEQYF. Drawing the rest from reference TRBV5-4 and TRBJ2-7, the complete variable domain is ETGVTQSPTHLIKTRGQQVTLRCSSQSGHNTVSWYQQALGQGPQFIFQYYREEENGRGNFPPRFSGLQFPNYSSELNVNALELDDSALYLCASSRGAGFSYEQYFGPGTRLTVT.

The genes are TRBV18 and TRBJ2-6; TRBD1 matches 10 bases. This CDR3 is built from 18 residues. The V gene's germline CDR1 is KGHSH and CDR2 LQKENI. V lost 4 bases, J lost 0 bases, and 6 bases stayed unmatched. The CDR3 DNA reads TGTGCCAGCTCACAAATGGGACAGGGGAACTCTGGGGCCAACGTCCTGACTTTC. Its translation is CASSQMGQGNSGANVLTF.

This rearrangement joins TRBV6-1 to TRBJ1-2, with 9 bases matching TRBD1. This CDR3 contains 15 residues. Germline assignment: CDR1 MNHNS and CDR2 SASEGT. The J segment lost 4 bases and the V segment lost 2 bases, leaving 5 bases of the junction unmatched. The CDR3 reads CASSENRQGGYGYTF. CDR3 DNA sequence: TGTGCCAGCAGTGAAAATCGACAGGGGGGCTATGGCTACACCTTC.

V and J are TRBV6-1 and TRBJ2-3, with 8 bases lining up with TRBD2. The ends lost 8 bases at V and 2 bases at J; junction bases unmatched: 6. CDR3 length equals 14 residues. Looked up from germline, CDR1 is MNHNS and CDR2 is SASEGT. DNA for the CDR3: TGTGCCAGCTCTAACGGGGGGGCCACAGATACGCAGTATTTT. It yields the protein CASSNGGATDTQYF.

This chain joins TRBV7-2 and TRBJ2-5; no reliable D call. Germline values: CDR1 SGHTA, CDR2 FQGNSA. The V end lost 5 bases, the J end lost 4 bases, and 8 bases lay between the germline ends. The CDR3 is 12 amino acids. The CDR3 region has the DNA TGTGCCAGCAGCCCACTTTCAGAGACCCAGTACTTC. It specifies CASSPLSETQYF.

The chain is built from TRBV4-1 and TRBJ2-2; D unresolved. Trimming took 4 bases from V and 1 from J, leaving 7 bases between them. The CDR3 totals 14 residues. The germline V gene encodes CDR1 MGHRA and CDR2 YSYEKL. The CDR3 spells CASSPRENTGELFF. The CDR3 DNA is TGCGCCAGCAGCCCCCGAGAGAACACCGGGGAGCTGTTTTTT.

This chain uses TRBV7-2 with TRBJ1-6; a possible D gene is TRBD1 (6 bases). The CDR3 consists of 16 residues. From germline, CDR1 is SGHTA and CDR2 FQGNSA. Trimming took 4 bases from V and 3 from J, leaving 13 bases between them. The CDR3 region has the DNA TGTGCCAGCAGCTCAGCAACAGGGTTCTATAATTCACCCCTCCACTTT. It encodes CASSSATGFYNSPLHF.

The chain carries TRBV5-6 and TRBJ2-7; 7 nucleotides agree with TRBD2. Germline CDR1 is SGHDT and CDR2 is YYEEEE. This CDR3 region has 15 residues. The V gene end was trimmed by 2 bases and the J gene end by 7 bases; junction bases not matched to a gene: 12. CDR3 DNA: TGTGCCAGCAGCTTTCTGTCAGCGGCCGGGGGGGAGCAGTACTTC. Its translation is CASSFLSAAGGEQYF.

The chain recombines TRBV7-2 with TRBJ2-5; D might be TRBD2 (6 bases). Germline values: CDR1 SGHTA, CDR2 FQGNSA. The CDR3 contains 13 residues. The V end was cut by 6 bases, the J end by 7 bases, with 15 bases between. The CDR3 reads CASRGLARGTQYF. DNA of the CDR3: TGTGCCAGCAGGGGACTGGCAAGAGGGACCCAGTACTTC.

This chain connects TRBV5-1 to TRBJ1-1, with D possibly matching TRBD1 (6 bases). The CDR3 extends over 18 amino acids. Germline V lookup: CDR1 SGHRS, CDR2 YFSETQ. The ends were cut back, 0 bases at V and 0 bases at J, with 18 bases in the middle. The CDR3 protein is CASSLAPQGYPVNTEAFF. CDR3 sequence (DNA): TGCGCCAGCAGCTTGGCGCCCCAGGGGTATCCCGTGAACACTGAAGCTTTCTTT.

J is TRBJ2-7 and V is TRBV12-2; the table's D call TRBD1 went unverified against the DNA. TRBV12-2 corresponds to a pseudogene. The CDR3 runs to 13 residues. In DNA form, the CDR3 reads TGTGCAAGTCGCTTCATATTAAAGACAGGGCTGATCTTC. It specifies CASRFILKTGLIF.

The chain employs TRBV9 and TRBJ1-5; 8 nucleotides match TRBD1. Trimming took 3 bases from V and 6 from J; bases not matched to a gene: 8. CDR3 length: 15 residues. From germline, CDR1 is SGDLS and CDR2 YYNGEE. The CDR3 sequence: CASSAGQGVVQPQHF. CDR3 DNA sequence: TGTGCCAGCAGCGCTGGACAGGGAGTTGTTCAGCCCCAGCATTTT.

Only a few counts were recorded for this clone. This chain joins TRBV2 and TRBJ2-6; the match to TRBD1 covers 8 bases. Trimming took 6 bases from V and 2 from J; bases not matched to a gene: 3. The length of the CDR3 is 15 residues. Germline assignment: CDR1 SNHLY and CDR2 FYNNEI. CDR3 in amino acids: CASSADRAGANVLTF. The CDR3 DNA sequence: TGTGCCAGCAGCGCGGACAGGGCTGGGGCCAACGTCCTGACTTTC. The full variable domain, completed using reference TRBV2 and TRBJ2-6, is EPEVTQTPSHQVTQMGQEVILRCVPISNHLYFYWYRQILGQKVEFLVSFYNNEISEKSEIFDDQFSVERPDGSNFTLKIRSTKLEDSAMYFCASSADRAGANVLTFGAGSRLTVL.

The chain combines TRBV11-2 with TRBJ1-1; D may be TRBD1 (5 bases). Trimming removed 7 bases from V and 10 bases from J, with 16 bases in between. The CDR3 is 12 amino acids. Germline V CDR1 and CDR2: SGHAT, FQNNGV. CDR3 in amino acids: CASTTGRGRAFF. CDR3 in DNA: TGTGCCAGCACAACAGGAAGGGGCCGAGCTTTCTTT.

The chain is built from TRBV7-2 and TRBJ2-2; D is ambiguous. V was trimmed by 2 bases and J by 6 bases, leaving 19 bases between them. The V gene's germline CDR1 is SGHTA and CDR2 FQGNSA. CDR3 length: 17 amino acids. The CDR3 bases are TGTGCCAGCAGCTTACGTCGGGTCGCGAGCTTCTCCGGGGAGCTGTTTTTT. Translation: CASSLRRVASFSGELFF.

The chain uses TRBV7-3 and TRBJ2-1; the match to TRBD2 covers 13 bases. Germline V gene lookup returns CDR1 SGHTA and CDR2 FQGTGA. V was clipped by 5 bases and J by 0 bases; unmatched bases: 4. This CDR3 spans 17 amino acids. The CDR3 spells CASSRRTSGSSYNEQFF. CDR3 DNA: TGTGCCAGCAGCCGGAGGACTAGCGGGAGCTCCTACAATGAGCAGTTCTTC.

CDR3: CASSIEGLSYNEQFF. In DNA form, the CDR3 reads TGTGCCAGTAGTATTGAGGGTCTTTCCTACAATGAGCAGTTCTTC. The rearrangement uses TRBV19 and TRBJ2-1; possibly TRBD2 for D (5 bases). Germline V CDR1 and CDR2: LNHDA, SQIVND (reference sequence). The CDR3 contains 15 residues. The V gene lost 3 bases and the J gene lost 1 base, with 10 bases spanning the gap.

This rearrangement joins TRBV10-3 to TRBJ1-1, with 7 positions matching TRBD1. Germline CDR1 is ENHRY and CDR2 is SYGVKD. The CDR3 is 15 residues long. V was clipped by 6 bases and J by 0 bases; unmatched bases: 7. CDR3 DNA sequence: TGTGCCATCAGCCAGCGCGGGACAGTGAACACTGAAGCTTTCTTT. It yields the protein CAISQRGTVNTEAFF.